This TCR beta chain was sequenced in a study of cytomegalovirus exposure and HLA in healthy donors. Study-level results: The authors later linked a missense DCLRE1C variant to TCR beta V- and J-gene trimming. In an earlier analysis, in about 530 donors, most V segments appeared productive either ~87% or ~30% of the time. It was approximately 170 TCR beta chains that were listed as cytomegalovirus-associated.

About this clone: Its antigen is unidentified.

This CDR3 is built from 16 residues. The V and J ends lost 4 bases and 5 bases respectively, with 21 bases between them. Germline V gives CDR1 SGHDT, CDR2 YYEEEE. Primers included in the PCR were 60 Vbeta and 13 Jbeta primers. Here immunoSEQ multiplex PCR was the method, and the copy in TCRdb shows in-frame clones only, minus some. This table holds about 190,000 clones, approximately 86% found once. This chain links TRBV5-6 with TRBJ2-5, with TRBD2 as a possible D gene (7 bases). The material sequenced was PBMCs. This receptor was obtained from a boy between 2 and 10 years old in good health and CMV-seronegative. CDR3 bases: TGTGCCAGCAGCCTCTTGGGGGGGCGAGACGAGGAGACCCAGTACTTC. This translates into CASSLLGGRDEETQYF.